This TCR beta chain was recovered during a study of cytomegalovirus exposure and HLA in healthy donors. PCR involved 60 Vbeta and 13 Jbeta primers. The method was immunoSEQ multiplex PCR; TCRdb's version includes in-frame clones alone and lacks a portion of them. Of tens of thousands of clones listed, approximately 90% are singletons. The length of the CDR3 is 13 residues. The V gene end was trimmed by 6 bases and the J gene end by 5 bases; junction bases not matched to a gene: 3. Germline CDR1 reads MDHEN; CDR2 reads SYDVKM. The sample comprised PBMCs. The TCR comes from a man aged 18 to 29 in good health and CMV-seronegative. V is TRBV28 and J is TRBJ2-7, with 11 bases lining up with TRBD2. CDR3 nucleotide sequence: TGTGCCAGCAGAGAGACTAGCGGGAACGAGCAGTACTTC. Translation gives CASRETSGNEQYF.